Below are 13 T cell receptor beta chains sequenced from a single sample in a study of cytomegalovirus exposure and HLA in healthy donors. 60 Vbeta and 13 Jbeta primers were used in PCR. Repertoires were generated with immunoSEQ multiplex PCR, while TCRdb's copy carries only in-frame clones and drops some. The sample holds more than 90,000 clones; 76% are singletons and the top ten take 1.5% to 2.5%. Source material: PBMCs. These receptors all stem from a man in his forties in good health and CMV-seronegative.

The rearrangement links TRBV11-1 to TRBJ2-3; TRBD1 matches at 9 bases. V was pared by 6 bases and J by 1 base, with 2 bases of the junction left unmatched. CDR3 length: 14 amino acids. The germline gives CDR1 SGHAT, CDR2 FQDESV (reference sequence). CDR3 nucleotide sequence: TGTGCCAGCAGGCGGGACAGGGGCACAGATACGCAGTATTTT. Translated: CASRRDRGTDTQYF.

CDR3 region: CASSPQGLNTEAFF. The CDR3 DNA reads TGTGCCAGCTCACCACAGGGGTTGAACACTGAAGCTTTCTTT. The chain employs TRBV18 and TRBJ1-1; the D gene is possibly TRBD1 (5 bases). From germline, CDR1 is KGHSH and CDR2 LQKENI. The CDR3 is 14 amino acids. V dropped 1 base and J dropped 0 bases, with 6 bases sitting between them.

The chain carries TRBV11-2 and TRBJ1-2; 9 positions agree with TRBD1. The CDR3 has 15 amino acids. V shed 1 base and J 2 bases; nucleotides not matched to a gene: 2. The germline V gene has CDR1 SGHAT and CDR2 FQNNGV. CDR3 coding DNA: TGTGCCAGCAGCTTAGGCGGGACAGGGAACTATGGCTACACCTTC. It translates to CASSLGGTGNYGYTF.

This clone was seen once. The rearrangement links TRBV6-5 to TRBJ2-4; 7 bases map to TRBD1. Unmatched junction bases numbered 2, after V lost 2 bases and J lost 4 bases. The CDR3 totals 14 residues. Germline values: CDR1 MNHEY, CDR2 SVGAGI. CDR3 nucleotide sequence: TGTGCCAGCAGTTACGCGACAGGGAAAAACATTCAGTACTTC. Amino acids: CASSYATGKNIQYF.

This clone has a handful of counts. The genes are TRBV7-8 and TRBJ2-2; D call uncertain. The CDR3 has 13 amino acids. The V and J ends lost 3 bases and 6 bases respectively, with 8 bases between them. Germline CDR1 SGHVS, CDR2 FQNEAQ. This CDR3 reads CASSFARPGELFF. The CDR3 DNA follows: TGTGCCAGCAGCTTTGCCAGGCCCGGGGAGCTGTTTTTT.

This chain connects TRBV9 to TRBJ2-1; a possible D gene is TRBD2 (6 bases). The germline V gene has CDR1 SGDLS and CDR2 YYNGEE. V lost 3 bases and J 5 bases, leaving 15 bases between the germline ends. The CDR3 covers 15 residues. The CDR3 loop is CASSGSPGLNNEQFF. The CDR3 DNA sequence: TGTGCCAGCAGCGGATCACCGGGACTCAACAATGAGCAGTTCTTC. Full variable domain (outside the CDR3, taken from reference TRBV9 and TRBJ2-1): DSGVTQTPKHLITATGQRVTLRCSPRSGDLSVYWYQQSLDQGLQFLIQYYNGEERAKGNILERFSAQQFPDLHSELNLSSLELGDSALYFCASSGSPGLNNEQFFGPGTRLTVL.

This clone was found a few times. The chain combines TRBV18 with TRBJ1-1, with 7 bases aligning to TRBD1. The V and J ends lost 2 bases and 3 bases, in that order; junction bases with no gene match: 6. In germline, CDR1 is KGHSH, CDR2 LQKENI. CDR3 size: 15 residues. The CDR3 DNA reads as TGTGCCAGCTCACCATATAAGGGGGCGCACACTGAAGCTTTCTTT. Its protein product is CASSPYKGAHTEAFF.

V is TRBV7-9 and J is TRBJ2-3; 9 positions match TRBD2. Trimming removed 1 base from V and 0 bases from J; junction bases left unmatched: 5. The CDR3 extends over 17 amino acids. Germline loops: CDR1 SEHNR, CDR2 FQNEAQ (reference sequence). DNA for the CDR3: TGTGCCAGCAGCTTAGGCGGGGGGGCATCTAGCACAGATACGCAGTATTTT. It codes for CASSLGGGASSTDTQYF.

The CDR3 bases are TGCAGCGTTGAAACAGGGTCTGAGACCCAGTACTTC. It yields the protein CSVETGSETQYF. V and J are TRBV29-1 and TRBJ2-5, with D perhaps TRBD1 (6 bases). The CDR3 length is 12 residues. Germline V CDR1 and CDR2: SQVTM, ANQGSEA. V lost 2 bases to trimming and J lost 5 bases, with 9 bases between them.

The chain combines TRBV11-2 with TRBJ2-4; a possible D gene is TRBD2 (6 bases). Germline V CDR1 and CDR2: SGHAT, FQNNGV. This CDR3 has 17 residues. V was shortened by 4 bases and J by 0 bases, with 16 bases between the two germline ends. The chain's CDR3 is CASSWARVGLAKNIQYF. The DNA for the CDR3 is TGTGCCAGCAGCTGGGCTCGGGTGGGACTAGCCAAAAACATTCAGTACTTC. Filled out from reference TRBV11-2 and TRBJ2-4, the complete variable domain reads EAGVAQSPRYKIIEKRQSVAFWCNPISGHATLYWYQQILGQGPKLLIQFQNNGVVDDSQLPKDRFSAERLKGVDSTLKIQPAKLEDSAVYLCASSWARVGLAKNIQYFGAGTRLSVL.

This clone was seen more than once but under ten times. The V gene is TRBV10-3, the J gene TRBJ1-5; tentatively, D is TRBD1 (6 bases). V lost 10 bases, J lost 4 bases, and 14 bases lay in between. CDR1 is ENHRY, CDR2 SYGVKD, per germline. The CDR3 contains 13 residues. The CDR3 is CATSRQENQPQHF. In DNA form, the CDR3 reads TGTGCCACCTCTCGACAGGAGAATCAGCCCCAGCATTTT.

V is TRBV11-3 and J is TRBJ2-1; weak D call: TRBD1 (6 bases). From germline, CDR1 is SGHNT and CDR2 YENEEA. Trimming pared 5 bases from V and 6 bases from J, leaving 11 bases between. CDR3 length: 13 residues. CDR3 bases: TGTGCCAGCAGCCAACAGGGTGGCAATGAGCAGTTCTTC. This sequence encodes CASSQQGGNEQFF.

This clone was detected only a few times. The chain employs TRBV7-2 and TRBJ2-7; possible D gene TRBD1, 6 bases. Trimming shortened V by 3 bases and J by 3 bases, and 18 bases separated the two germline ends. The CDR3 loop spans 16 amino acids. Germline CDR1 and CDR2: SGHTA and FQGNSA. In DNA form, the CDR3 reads TGTGCCAGCAGCTTTCGTGAGGGGGTCCCTGGCTACGAGCAGTACTTC. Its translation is CASSFREGVPGYEQYF. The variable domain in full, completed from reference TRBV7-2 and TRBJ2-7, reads GAGVSQSPSNKVTEKGKDVELRCDPISGHTALYWYRQSLGQGLEFLIYFQGNSAPDKSGLPSDRFSAERTGGSVSTLTIQRTQQEDSAVYLCASSFREGVPGYEQYFGPGTRLTVT.